This T cell receptor beta chain was identified during a study of somatic mutations in cytotoxic T cells in rheumatoid arthritis. Across the study: Sorting by flow gave nearly 100% purity for some V beta antibody-stained T-cell populations, including V beta1+ cells sequenced for TCRB.

Profiled with immunoSEQ multiplex PCR; TCRdb holds only in-frame clones, not every one. The sample yields 20,000 or so clones, 65% to 75% seen once. Germline V lookup: CDR1 SGHVS, CDR2 FQNEAQ. CDR3 length: 15 residues. The V end lost 1 base, the J end lost 1 base, and 8 bases lay between the germline ends. Comment on this clone: Antigen unknown.

Healthy control status was assigned to blood donors, whose median age was approximately 54 years (range 21-70) and of whom 55% were female. By positive magnetic bead selection, CD4+ and CD8+ cells were isolated, and their purity was checked by flow cytometry. Study-wide results and caveats: CD8+ T-cell clonality did not differ significantly between rheumatoid arthritis patients and age-matched healthy controls.

Input material: CD8+ T cells sorted from blood. The chain employs TRBV7-8 and TRBJ1-5; tentative D call: TRBD1 (5 bases). This receptor was taken from a man between 60 and 75 years old in good health. CDR3 region: CASSLGGGSNQPQHF. The CDR3 coding sequence is TGTGCCAGCAGCTTAGGGGGGGGAAGCAATCAGCCCCAGCATTTT.